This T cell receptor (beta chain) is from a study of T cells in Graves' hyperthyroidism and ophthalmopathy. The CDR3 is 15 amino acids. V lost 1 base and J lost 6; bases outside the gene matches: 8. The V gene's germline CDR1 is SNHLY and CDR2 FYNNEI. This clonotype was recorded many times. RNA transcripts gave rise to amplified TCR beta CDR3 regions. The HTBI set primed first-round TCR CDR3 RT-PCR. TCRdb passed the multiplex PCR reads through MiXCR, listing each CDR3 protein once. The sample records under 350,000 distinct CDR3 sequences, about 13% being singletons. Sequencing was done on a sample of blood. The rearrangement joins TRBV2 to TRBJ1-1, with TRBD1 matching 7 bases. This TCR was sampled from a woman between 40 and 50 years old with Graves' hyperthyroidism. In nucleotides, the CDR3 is TGTGCCAGCAGTGAAGAAGCGACAGGGATCTCTGAAGCTTTCTTT. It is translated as CASSEEATGISEAFF.